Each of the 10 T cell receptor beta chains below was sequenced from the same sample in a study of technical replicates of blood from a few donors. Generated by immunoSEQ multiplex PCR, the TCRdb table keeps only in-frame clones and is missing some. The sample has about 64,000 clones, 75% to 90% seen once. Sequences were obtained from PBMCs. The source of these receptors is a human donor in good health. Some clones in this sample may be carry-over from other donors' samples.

The CDR3 region is CASSPGGATQTHEQFF. CDR3 coding DNA: TGTGCCAGCAGCCCGGGAGGGGCTACCCAGACCCATGAGCAGTTCTTC. V is TRBV9 and J is TRBJ2-1; 8 positions agree with TRBD2. Germline CDR1 and CDR2: SGDLS and YYNGEE. Trimming removed 4 bases from V and 8 bases from J; junction bases left unmatched: 14. This CDR3 is built from 16 residues.

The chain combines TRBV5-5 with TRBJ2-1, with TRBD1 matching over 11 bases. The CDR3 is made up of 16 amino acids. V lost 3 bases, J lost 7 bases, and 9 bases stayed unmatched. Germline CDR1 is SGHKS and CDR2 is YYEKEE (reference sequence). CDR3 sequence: CASSSLYGTGGNEQFF. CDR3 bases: TGTGCCAGCAGCTCGCTATACGGGACAGGGGGAAATGAGCAGTTCTTC.

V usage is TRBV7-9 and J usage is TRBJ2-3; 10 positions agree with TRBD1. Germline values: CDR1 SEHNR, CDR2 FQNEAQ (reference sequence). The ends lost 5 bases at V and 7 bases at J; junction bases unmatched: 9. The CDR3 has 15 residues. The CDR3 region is CASSPGTGDPYTQYF. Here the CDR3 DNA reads TGTGCCAGCAGCCCCGGGACAGGGGATCCTTATACGCAGTATTTT.

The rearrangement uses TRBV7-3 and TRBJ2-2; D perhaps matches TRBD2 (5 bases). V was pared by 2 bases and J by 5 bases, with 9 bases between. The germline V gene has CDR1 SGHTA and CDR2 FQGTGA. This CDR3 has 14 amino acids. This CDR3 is CASSLDGITGELFF. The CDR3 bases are TGTGCCAGCAGCTTAGACGGGATTACCGGGGAGCTGTTTTTT.

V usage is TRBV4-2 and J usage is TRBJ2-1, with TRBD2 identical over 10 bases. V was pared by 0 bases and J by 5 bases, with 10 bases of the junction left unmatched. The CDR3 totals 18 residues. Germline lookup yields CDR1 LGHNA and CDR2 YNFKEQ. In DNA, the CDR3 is TGTGCCAGCAGCCAAGACGTGGGCACTAGCGGGGCCAACAATGAGCAGTTCTTC. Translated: CASSQDVGTSGANNEQFF.

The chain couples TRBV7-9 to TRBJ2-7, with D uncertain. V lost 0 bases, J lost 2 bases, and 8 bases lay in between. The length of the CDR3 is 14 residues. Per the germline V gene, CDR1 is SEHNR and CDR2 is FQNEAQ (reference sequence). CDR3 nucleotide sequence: TGTGCCAGCAGCTTAGCCAGGAACCCCTACGAGCAGTACTTC. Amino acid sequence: CASSLARNPYEQYF.

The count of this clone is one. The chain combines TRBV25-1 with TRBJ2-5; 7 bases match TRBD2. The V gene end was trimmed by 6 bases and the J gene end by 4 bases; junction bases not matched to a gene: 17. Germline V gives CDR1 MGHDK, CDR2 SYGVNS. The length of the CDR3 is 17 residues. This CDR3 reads CASRGVGGRLSGETQYF. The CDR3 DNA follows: TGTGCCAGCAGGGGGGTTGGCGGGAGATTATCGGGAGAGACCCAGTACTTC.

This CDR3 reads CASKRDRINTEAFF. For the CDR3, the DNA is TGTGCCAGCAAACGGGACAGGATAAACACTGAAGCTTTCTTT. This chain links TRBV4-2 with TRBJ1-1; 8 bases are a match to TRBD1. The CDR3 covers 14 residues. From germline, CDR1 is LGHNA and CDR2 YNFKEQ. The trim removed 7 bases at V and 2 bases at J, leaving 6 bases unmatched.

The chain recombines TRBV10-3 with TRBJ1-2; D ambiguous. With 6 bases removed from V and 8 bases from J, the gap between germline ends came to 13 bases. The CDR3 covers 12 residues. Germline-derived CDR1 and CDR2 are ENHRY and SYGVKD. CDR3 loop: CAISGSGGGYTF. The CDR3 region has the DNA TGTGCCATCAGCGGGTCGGGAGGCGGCTACACCTTC.

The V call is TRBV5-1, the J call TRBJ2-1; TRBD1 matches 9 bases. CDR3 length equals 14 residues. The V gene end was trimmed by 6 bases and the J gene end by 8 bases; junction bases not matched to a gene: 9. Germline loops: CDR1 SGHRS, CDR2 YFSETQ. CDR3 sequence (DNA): TGCGCCAGCATCGACGACAGGGGGAGCGATGAGCAGTTCTTC. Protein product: CASIDDRGSDEQFF.